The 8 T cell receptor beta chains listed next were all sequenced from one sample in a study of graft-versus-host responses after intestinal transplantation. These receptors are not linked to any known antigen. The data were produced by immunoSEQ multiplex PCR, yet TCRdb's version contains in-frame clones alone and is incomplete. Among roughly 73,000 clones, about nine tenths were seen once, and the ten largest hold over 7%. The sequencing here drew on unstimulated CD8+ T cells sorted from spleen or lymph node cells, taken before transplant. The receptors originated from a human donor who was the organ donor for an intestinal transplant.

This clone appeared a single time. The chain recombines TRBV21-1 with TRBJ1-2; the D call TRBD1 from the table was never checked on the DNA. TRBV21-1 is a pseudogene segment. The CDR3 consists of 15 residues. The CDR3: CASSQDIGHLYGYTF. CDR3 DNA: TGTGCCAGCAGCCAAGATATTGGACACCTATATGGCTACACCTTC.

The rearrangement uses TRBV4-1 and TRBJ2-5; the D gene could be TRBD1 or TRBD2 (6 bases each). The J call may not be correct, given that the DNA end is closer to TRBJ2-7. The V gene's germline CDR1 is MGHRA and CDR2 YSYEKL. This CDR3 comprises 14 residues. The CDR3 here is CASSPGASSYEQYF. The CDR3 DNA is TGCGCCAGCAGTCCGGGGGCATCCTCCTACGAGCAGTACTTC.

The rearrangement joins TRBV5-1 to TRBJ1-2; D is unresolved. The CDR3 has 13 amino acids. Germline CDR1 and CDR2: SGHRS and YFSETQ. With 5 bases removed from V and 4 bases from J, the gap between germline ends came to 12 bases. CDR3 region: CASRFAGLYGYTF. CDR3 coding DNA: TGCGCCAGCAGATTTGCAGGCCTCTATGGCTACACCTTC.

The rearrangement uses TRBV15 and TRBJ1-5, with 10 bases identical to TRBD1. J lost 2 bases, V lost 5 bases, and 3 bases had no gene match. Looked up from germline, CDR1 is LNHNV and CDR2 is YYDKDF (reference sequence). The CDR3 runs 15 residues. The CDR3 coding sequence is TGTGCCACCAGCGGGACAGGGGTAGGCAATCAGCCCCAGCATTTT. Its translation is CATSGTGVGNQPQHF.

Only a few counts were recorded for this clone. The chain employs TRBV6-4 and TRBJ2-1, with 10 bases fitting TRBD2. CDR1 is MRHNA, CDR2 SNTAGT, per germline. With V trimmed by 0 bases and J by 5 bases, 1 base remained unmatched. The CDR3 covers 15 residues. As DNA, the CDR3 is TGTGCCAGCAGTGACTCAGCGGGGGGGCACAATGAGCAGTTCTTC. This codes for CASSDSAGGHNEQFF.

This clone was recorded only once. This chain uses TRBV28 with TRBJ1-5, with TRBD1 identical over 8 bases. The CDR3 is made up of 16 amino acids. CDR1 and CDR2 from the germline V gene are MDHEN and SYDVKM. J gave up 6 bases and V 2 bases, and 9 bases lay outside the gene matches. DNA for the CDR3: TGTGCCAGCAGTTTAGAGGCAGGGGGCGGAATTCAGCCCCAGCATTTT. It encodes CASSLEAGGGIQPQHF. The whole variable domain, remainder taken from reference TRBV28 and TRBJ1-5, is DVKVTQSSRYLVKRTGEKVFLECVQDMDHENMFWYRQDPGLGLRLIYFSYDVKMKEKGDIPEGYSVSREKKERFSLILESASTNQTSMYLCASSLEAGGGIQPQHFGDGTRLSIL.

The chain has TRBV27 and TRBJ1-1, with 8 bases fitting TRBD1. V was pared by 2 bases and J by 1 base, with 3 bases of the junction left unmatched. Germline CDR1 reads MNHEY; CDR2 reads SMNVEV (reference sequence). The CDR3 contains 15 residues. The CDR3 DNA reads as TGTGCCAGCAGTTTACCCGGGACAGGGAACACTGAAGCTTTCTTT. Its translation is CASSLPGTGNTEAFF.

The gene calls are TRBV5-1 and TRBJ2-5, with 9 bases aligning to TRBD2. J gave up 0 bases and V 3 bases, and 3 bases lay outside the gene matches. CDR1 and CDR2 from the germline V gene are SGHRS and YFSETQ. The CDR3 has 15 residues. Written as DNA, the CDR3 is TGCGCCAGCAGCTCGGAGCGGGGGGACCAAGAGACCCAGTACTTC. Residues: CASSSERGDQETQYF. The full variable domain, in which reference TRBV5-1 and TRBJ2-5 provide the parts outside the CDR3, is KAGVTQTPRYLIKTRGQQVTLSCSPISGHRSVSWYQQTPGQGLQFLFEYFSETQRNKGNFPGRFSGRQFSNSRSEMNVSTLELGDSALYLCASSSERGDQETQYFGPGTRLLVL.